The rows below give T cell receptor beta chains drawn from one sample of a study of cytomegalovirus exposure and HLA in healthy donors. Clones were sequenced by immunoSEQ multiplex PCR, and TCRdb holds only the in-frame ones, with some missing. The sample records about 140,000 clones, roughly 80% being singletons. The sequenced sample was PBMCs. Receptors were obtained from a man aged 35 to 55 in good health and CMV-seronegative. The CDR3 runs from the conserved cysteine through the conserved F or W. A D gene is named only where the DNA matches it firmly. Only part of the rows carry a size: once, few, many, or a class if the clone is expanded.

v_gene,abundance,j_gene,d_gene,CDR3nt,CDR3aa
TRBV5-1,NA,TRBJ1-2,TRBD1,TGCGCCAGCAGCCGCGAGGGGGCCCTCGCGAATGGCTACACCTTC,CASSREGALANGYTF
TRBV9,many,TRBJ1-1,TRBD1,TGTGCCAGCAGCGAGGGGGACAGGGAAATGAACACTGAAGCTTTCTTT,CASSEGDREMNTEAFF
TRBV14,NA,TRBJ2-6,NA,TGTGCCAGCAGCCCTCCTGGGGCCAACGTCCTGACTTTC,CASSPPGANVLTF
TRBV7-2,NA,TRBJ1-1,TRBD1,TGTGCCAGCAGTACACAGGGGGGAAGGGGGGCTTTCTTT,CASSTQGGRGAFF
TRBV7-9,NA,TRBJ1-2,NA,TGTGCCAGCAGCTGGGGCGGACAGATCTATGGCTACACCTTC,CASSWGGQIYGYTF
TRBV7-8,few,TRBJ1-2,TRBD1,TGTGCCAGCAGCTTAGGACAGGGCTATGGCTACACCTTC,CASSLGQGYGYTF
TRBV7-3,NA,TRBJ2-1,TRBD1,TGTGCCAGCAGCCCCCAGACAGGGTTGCGGAATGAGCAGTTCTTC,CASSPQTGLRNEQFF
TRBV6-5,NA,TRBJ2-7,TRBD1,TGTGCCAGCAGTCCCGGGACAGGGGGCCTCGAGCAGTACTTC,CASSPGTGGLEQYF
TRBV4-1,few,TRBJ1-4,NA,TGCGCCAGCAGCCAAGTGGGGGCAGGGAGTGAAAAACTGTTTTTT,CASSQVGAGSEKLFF
TRBV9,NA,TRBJ2-5,TRBD2,TGTGCCAGCAGCGTAGGAGCGGGGGGGCCCCAAGAGACCCAGTACTTC,CASSVGAGGPQETQYF
TRBV6-5,once,TRBJ1-2,NA,TGTGCCAGCAAACTAACAGGGACAAATGGCTACACCTTC,CASKLTGTNGYTF
TRBV5-4,once,TRBJ1-2,NA,TGTGCCAGCAGCGGCGGGGCTATGACCTATGGCTACACCTTC,CASSGGAMTYGYTF
TRBV28,NA,TRBJ1-2,NA,TGTGCCAGCAGTGTCTCAGATCATGGCTACACCTTC,CASSVSDHGYTF
TRBV2,NA,TRBJ1-2,NA,TGTGCCAGCAGTCCCGGAGGAGATAGTTGGTATAATGGCTACACCTTC,CASSPGGDSWYNGYTF
TRBV11-2,once,TRBJ2-1,TRBD1,TGTGCCAGCAGCACGGGGACAGGTTACGCAGCTTACAATGAGCAGTTCTTC,CASSTGTGYAAYNEQFF
TRBV7-6,NA,TRBJ2-6,TRBD1,TGTGCCAGCAGCTCCAAGGCCAGGGGGACCGGGGCCAACGTCCTGACTTTC,CASSSKARGTGANVLTF
TRBV9,NA,TRBJ2-7,NA,TGTGCCAGCAGCGTAGCTCACGGTACCGGCGAGCAGTACTTC,CASSVAHGTGEQYF
TRBV5-1,NA,TRBJ2-2,NA,TGCGCCAGCATGTCAGGCCCAAACACCGGGGAGCTGTTTTTT,CASMSGPNTGELFF
TRBV5-1,few,TRBJ2-1,NA,TGCGCCAGCAGCTTGGTGCTAGCAGGCGAGCAGTTCTTC,CASSLVLAGEQFF
TRBV27,NA,TRBJ1-6,TRBD1,TGTGCCAGCAGTTTCCGGACAGGGCGGCATTCACCCCTCCACTTT,CASSFRTGRHSPLHF
TRBV11-2,NA,TRBJ2-1,NA,TGTGCCAGCAGCTTAGAGGCGGGCTCCTACAATGAGCAGTTCTTC,CASSLEAGSYNEQFF
TRBV5-1,NA,TRBJ1-6,NA,TGCGCCAGCAGCTTGACGGCTAGCTCCTATAATTCACCCCACCACTTT,CASSLTASSYNSPHHF
TRBV15,NA,TRBJ1-1,NA,TGTGCCACCAGCACCGGACTCAGTGAAGCTTTCTTT,CATSTGLSEAFF
TRBV4-2,few,TRBJ2-2,NA,TGTGCCAGCAGCCCCTCGGGACACTCTTGGACCGGGGAGCTGTTTTTT,CASSPSGHSWTGELFF
TRBV27,NA,TRBJ1-6,TRBD1,TGTGCCAGCAGTCTGAAGACAGGGATGGATTCACCCCTCCACTTT,CASSLKTGMDSPLHF
TRBV9,NA,TRBJ2-4,TRBD1,TGTGCCAGCAGCGGTACAGGGGGCACCAAAAACATTCAGTACTTC,CASSGTGGTKNIQYF
TRBV6-5,few,TRBJ2-1,TRBD1,TGTGCCAGCGGACGACAGGGGAGGTACAATGAGCAGTTCTTC,CASGRQGRYNEQFF
TRBV27,NA,TRBJ1-1,NA,TGTGCCAGCAGTTATGCGGATCTCACTGAAGCTTTCTTT,CASSYADLTEAFF
TRBV5-6,few,TRBJ1-1,TRBD1,TGTGCCAGCAGGACGATGACAGGGGTGGTGACTGAAGCTTTCTTT,CASRTMTGVVTEAFF
TRBV6-1,NA,TRBJ2-2,NA,TGTGCCAGCAGTCAGGTGGGCAAGCCAAACGGGGAGCTGTTTTTT,CASSQVGKPNGELFF
TRBV30,NA,TRBJ1-6,NA,TGTGCCTGGAGCAGCAACGGGAGGGCTGGATATTCACCCCTCCACTTT,CAWSSNGRAGYSPLHF
TRBV7-3,NA,TRBJ2-3,NA,TGTGCCAGCAGTACCGGACCCCGACAGGATACGCAGTATTTT,CASSTGPRQDTQYF
TRBV28,NA,TRBJ2-3,TRBD2,TGTGCCATAGAGCGGGGTGGGACAGATACGCAGTATTTT,CAIERGGTDTQYF
TRBV19,NA,TRBJ1-6,NA,TGTGCCAGTAGTATCCCGTCAGGGTATTCACCCCTCCACTTT,CASSIPSGYSPLHF
TRBV19,NA,TRBJ2-1,NA,TGTGCCAGTAGGGAAGGGGCCACCTACAATGAGCAGTTCTTC,CASREGATYNEQFF
TRBV4-1,few,TRBJ2-2,TRBD1,TGCGCCAGCAGAGGTGATACTAAGACAGGGATCGGCGGGGAGCTGTTTTTT,CASRGDTKTGIGGELFF
TRBV9,once,TRBJ2-5,TRBD2,TGTGCCAGCAGCGGCTTAGCGGGGACGGGACAAGAGACCCAGTACTTC,CASSGLAGTGQETQYF
TRBV4-1,once,TRBJ1-2,NA,TGCGCCAGCAGCCATCCCCTACGAGCCGAATATGGCTACACCTTC,CASSHPLRAEYGYTF
TRBV15,NA,TRBJ2-5,NA,TGTGCCACCAGCAGGGCCTGGGGGGGCCCACGGGAGACCCAGTACTTC,CATSRAWGGPRETQYF
TRBV18,NA,TRBJ1-1,NA,TGTGCCAGCTCACCAAGGGAGGGGAACACTGAAGCTTTCTTT,CASSPREGNTEAFF
TRBV6-1,NA,TRBJ1-3,NA,TGTGCCAGCAGTTTACTGAACTCTGGAAACACCATATATTTT,CASSLLNSGNTIYF
TRBV5-6,NA,TRBJ2-1,TRBD2,TGTGCCAGCAGCTTAGGGTGGGGGGGGTCCTACAATGAGCAGTTCTTC,CASSLGWGGSYNEQFF
TRBV19,NA,TRBJ2-1,TRBD1,TGTGCCAGCCGGTTCGAGACAGGGGGCTTGAATGAGCAGTTCTTC,CASRFETGGLNEQFF
TRBV6-6,NA,TRBJ2-7,TRBD1,TGTGCCAGCATTAGGACAGGGGATTCCGGCGAGCAGTACTTC,CASIRTGDSGEQYF
TRBV27,once,TRBJ1-2,NA,TGTGCCAGCAGTTTTGGGGCAGGGAGGGAGGGCTACACCTTC,CASSFGAGREGYTF
TRBV13,NA,TRBJ2-5,TRBD1,TGTGCCAGCAGCTGGGGAGGACAGGGCTTCACGGAGACCCAGTACTTC,CASSWGGQGFTETQYF
TRBV19,NA,TRBJ1-5,NA,TGTGCCAGTACCGGACAAGGCAATCAGCCCCAGCATTTT,CASTGQGNQPQHF
TRBV29-1,NA,TRBJ1-5,NA,TGCAGCGTTGGCCCCAGGGGAGACGGGCAGCCCCAGCATTTT,CSVGPRGDGQPQHF